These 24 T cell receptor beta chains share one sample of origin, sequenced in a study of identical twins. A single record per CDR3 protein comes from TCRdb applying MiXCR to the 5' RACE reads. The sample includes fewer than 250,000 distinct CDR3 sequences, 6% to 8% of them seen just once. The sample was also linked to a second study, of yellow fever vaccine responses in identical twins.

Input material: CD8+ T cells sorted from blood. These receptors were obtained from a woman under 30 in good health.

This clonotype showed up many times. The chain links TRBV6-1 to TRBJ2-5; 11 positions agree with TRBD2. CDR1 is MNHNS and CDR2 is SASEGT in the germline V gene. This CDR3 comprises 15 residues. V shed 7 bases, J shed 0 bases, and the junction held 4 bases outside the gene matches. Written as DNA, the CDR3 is TGTGCCAGCACCCAACTAGCGGGGGACCAAGAGACCCAGTACTTC. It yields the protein CASTQLAGDQETQYF.

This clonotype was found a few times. The CDR3 DNA sequence: TGTGCCACCAGTGAGGTGGGGGAAGAAAAACTGTTTTTT. Its protein product is CATSEVGEEKLFF. The rearrangement uses TRBV24-1 and TRBJ1-4, with D possibly TRBD1 on 5 matching bases. The CDR3 sequence is 13 residues long. In germline, CDR1 is KGHDR, CDR2 SFDVKD. Trimming shortened V by 4 bases and J by 8 bases, and 10 bases separated the two germline ends.

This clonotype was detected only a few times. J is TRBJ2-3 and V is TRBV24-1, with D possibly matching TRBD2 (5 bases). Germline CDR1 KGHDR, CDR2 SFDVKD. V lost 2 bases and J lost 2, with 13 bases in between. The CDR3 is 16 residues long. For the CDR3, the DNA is TGTGCCACCAGTGATTCTAGCCGACCCTACACAGATACGCAGTATTTT. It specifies CATSDSSRPYTDTQYF.

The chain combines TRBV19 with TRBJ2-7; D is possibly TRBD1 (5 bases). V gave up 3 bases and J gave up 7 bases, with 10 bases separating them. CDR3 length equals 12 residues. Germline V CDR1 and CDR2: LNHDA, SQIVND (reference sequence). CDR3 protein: CASSIGREEQYF. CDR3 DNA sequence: TGTGCCAGTAGTATTGGCAGGGAAGAGCAGTACTTC.

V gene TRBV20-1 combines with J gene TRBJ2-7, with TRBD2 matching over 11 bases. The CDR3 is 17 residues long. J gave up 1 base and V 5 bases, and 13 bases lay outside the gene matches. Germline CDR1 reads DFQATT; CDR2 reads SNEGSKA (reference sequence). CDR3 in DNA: TGCAGTGCTGATTCCGGGACTAGCGGAACGGGGTCCTACGAGCAGTACTTC. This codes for CSADSGTSGTGSYEQYF.

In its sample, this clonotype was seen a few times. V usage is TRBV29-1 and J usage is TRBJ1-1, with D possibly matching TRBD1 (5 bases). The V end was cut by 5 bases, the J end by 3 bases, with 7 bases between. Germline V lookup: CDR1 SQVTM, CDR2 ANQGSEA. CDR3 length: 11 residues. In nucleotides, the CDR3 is TGCAGCGTTCGGGGGGACACTGAAGCTTTCTTT. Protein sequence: CSVRGDTEAFF.

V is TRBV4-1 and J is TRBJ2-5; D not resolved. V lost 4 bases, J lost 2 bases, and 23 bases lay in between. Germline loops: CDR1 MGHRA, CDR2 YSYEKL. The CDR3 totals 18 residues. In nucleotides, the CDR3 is TGCGCCAGCAGCCGCGAGCTCGGGTTTGGGCAGGAGCAAGAGACCCAGTACTTC. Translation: CASSRELGFGQEQETQYF.

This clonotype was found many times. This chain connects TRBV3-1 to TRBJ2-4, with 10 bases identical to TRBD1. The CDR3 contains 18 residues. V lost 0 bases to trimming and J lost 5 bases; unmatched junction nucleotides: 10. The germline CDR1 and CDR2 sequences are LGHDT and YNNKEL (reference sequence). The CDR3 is CASSQERQGASVENIQYF. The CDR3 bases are TGTGCCAGCAGCCAAGAACGACAGGGGGCTAGTGTGGAAAACATTCAGTACTTC.

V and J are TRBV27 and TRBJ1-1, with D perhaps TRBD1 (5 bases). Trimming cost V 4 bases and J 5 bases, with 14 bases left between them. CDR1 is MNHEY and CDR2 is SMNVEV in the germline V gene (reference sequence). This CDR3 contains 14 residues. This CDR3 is CASSSGGGLTEAFF. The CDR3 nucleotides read TGTGCCAGCAGTTCCGGGGGGGGGTTGACTGAAGCTTTCTTT.

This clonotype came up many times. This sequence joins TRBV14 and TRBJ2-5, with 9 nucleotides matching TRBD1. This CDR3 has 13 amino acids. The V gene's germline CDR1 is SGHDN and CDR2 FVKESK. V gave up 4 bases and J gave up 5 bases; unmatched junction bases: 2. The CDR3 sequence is CASSRTGVETQYF. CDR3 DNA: TGTGCCAGCAGCCGGACAGGGGTGGAGACCCAGTACTTC.

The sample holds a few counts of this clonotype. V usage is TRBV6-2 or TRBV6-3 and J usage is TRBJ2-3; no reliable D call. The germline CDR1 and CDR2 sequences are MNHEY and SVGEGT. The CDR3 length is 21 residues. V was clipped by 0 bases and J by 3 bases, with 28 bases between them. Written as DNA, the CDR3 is TGTGCCAGCAGTTACTCGAGGCTTTCCCCTACCCCCGACCGCGGAACAGATACGCAGTATTTT. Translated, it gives CASSYSRLSPTPDRGTDTQYF.

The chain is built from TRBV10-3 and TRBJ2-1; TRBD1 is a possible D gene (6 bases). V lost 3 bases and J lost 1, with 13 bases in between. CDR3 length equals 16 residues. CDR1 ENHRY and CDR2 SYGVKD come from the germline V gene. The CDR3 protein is CAISDQGFKSYNEQFF. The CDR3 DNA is TGTGCCATCAGTGACCAGGGGTTCAAATCCTACAATGAGCAGTTCTTC.

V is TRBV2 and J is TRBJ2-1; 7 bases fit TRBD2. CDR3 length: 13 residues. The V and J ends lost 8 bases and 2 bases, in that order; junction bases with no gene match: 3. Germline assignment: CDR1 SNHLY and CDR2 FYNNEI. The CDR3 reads CASPSGPYNEQFF. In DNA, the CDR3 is TGTGCCAGCCCTAGCGGTCCCTACAATGAGCAGTTCTTC.

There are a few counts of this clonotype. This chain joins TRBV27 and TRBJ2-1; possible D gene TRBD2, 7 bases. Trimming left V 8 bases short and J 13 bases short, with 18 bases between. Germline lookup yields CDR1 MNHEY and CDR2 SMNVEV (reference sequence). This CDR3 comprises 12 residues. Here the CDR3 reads CASLSGGGPQFF. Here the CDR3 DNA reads TGTGCCAGCCTGTCCGGCGGGGGCCCTCAGTTCTTC.

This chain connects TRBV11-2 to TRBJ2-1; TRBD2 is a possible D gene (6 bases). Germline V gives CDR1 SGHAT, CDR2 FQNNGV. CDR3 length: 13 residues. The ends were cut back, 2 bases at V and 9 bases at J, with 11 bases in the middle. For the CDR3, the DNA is TGTGCCAGCAGCTTAACTAGCAGGAGTGAGCAGTTCTTC. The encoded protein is CASSLTSRSEQFF.

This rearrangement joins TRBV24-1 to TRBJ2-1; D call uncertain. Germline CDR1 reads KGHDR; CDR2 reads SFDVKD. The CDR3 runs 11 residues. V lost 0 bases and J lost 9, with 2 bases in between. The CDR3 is CATSDLVEQFF. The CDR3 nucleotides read TGTGCCACCAGTGATTTGGTTGAGCAGTTCTTC.

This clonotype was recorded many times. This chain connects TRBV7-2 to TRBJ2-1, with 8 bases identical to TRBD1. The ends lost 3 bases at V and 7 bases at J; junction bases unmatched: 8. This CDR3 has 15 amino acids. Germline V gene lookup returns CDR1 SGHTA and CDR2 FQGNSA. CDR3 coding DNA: TGTGCCAGCAGCTTTTGGACAGGGTTGGGGAATGAGCAGTTCTTC. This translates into CASSFWTGLGNEQFF.

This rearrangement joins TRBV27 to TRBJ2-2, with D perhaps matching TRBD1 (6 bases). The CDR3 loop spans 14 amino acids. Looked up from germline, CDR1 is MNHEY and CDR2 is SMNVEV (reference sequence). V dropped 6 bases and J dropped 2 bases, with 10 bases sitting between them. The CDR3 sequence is CASRDSINTGELFF. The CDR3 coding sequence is TGTGCCAGCAGGGACAGCATTAACACCGGGGAGCTGTTTTTT.

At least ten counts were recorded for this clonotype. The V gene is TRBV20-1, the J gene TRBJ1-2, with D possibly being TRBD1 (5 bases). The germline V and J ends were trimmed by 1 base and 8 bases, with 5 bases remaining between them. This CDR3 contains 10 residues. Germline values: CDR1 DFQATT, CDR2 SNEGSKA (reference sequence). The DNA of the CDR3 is TGCAGTGCTAGAGCAGGGGGCTACACCTTC. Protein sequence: CSARAGGYTF.

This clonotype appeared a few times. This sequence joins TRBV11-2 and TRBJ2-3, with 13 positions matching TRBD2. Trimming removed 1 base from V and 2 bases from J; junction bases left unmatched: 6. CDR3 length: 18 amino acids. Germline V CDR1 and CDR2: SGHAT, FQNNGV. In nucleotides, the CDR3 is TGTGCCAGCAGCTTAGTGGGACTAGCGGGATTGGACACAGATACGCAGTATTTT. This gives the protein CASSLVGLAGLDTDTQYF.

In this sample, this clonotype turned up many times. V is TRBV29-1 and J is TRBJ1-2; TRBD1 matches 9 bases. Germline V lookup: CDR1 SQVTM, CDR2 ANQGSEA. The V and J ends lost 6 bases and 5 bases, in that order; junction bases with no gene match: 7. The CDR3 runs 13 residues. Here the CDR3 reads CSVEGQGSYGYTF. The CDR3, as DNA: TGCAGCGTGGAGGGACAGGGTTCATATGGCTACACCTTC. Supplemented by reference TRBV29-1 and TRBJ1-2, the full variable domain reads SAVISQKPSRDICQRGTSLTIQCQVDSQVTMMFWYRQQPGQSLTLIATANQGSEATYESGFVIDKFPISRPNLTFSTLTVSNMSPEDSSIYLCSVEGQGSYGYTFGSGTRLTVV.

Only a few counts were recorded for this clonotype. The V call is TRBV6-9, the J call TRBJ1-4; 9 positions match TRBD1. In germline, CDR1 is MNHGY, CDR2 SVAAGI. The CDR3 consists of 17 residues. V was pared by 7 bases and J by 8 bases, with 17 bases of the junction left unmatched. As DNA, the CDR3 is TGTGCCAGCACCAAGTCCCGGGACAGGGACAGCTCCGAAAAACTGTTTTTT. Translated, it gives CASTKSRDRDSSEKLFF.

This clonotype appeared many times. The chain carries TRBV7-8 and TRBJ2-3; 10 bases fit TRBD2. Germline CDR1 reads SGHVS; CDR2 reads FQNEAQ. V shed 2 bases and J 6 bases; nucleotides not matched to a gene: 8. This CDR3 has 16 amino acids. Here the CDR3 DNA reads TGTGCCAGCAGCTTACGCCTAGCGGGAGTAGTGGATACGCAGTATTTT. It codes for CASSLRLAGVVDTQYF.

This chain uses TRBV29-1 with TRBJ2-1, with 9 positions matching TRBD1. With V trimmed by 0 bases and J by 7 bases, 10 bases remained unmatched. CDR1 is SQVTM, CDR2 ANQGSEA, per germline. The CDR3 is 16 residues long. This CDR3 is CSVEDLRDRARNEQFF. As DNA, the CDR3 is TGCAGCGTTGAAGACCTCCGGGACAGGGCTAGAAATGAGCAGTTCTTC.